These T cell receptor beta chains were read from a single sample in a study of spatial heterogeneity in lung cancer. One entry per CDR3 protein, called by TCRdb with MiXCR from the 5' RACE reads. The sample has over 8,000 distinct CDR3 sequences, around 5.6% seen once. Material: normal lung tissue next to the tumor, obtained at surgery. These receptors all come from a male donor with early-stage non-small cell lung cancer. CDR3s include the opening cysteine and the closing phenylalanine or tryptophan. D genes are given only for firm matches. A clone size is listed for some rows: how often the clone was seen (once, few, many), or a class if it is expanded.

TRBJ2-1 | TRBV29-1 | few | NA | CSVAGTLAYNEQFF | TGCAGCGTTGCGGGGACGCTCGCCTACAATGAGCAGTTCTTC
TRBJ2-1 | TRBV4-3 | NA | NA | CASSQGGADEQFF | TGCGCCAGCAGCCAAGGAGGGGCTGATGAGCAGTTCTTC
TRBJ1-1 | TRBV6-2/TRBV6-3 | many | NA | CASSPIRAGNTEAFF | TGTGCCAGCAGTCCCATAAGGGCCGGGAACACTGAAGCTTTCTTT
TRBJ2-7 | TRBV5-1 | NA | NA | CASSLYPQGNGYEQYF | TGCGCCAGCAGCTTGTACCCCCAGGGTAACGGCTACGAGCAGTACTTC
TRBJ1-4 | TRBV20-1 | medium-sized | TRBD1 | CSARGQQGRSNEKLFF | TGCAGTGCTAGAGGCCAACAGGGGCGAAGCAATGAAAAACTGTTTTTT
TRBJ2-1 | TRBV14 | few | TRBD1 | CASSQVGTGSGNEQFF | TGTGCCAGCAGCCAAGTCGGGACAGGGAGCGGTAATGAGCAGTTCTTC
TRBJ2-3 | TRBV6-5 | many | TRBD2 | CASSPSGSGFSDTQYF | TGTGCCAGCAGCCCTAGCGGGAGTGGATTTTCAGATACGCAGTATTTT
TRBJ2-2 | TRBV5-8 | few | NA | CASSLAGTGGGGELFF | TGTGCCAGCAGCTTGGCCGGGACTGGGGGCGGCGGGGAGCTGTTTTTT
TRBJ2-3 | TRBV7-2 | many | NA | CASSARRATGTASSTDTQYF | TGTGCCAGCAGCGCACGCCGGGCGACCGGGACTGCCTCTAGCACAGATACGCAGTATTTT
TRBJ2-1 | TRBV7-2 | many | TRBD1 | CASSLGQGSVDGDEQFF | TGTGCCAGCAGCTTAGGACAGGGCTCGGTGGATGGGGATGAGCAGTTCTTC
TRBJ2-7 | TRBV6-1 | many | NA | CASSERSSLQEQYF | TGTGCCAGCAGTGAAAGGTCGTCCCTACAGGAGCAGTACTTC
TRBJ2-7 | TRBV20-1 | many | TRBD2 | CSARLAGVPGGEQYF | TGCAGTGCTAGACTAGCGGGAGTCCCGGGAGGAGAGCAGTACTTC
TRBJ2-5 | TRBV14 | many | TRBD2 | CASSQTPRLAGGTQYF | TGTGCCAGCAGCCAAACCCCGAGGCTAGCGGGAGGGACCCAGTACTTC
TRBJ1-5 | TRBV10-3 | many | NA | CAISEGYQPQHF | TGTGCCATCAGTGAAGGGTACCAGCCCCAGCATTTT